A single sample is the source of the 26 T cell receptor beta chains below, sequenced in a study of CD8+ T cells in alopecia areata listed by TCRdb under 2018. What the time point label conveys for this sample: baseline before oral tofacitinib. Receptor libraries were prepared by the immunoSEQ multiplex PCR assay. For TCR sequencing, RNA was extracted from every sample and reverse transcribed into cDNA to serve as template. Not all clones reach the TCRdb copy of this immuneACCESS table, which keeps in-frame sequences only. Checked studies attribute under half of the gap to unresolved V genes and leave the rest unexplained. The sample table lists around 50,000 clones, around 96% of them with a count of one. Clones ranked in the top ten supply about 26% of the sample. The sequenced sample was CD8+ T cells sorted from blood, obtained at week 0. These TCRs come from a human donor with alopecia areata.

The gene calls are TRBV7-2 and TRBJ2-3, with D unclear. Germline V gene data show CDR1 as SGHTA and CDR2 as FQGNSA. V lost 4 bases, J lost 1 base, and 12 bases lay in between. The CDR3 extends over 15 amino acids. CDR3 nucleotides: TGTGCCAGCAGCTCCCCCCCTAGGGGCACAGATACGCAGTATTTT. It encodes CASSSPPRGTDTQYF.

This clone came up once. The J gene is TRBJ1-6, the V gene TRBV27, with D hard to call. The germline V gene has CDR1 MNHEY and CDR2 SMNVEV (reference sequence). Trimming left V 7 bases short and J 0 bases short, with 10 bases between. The CDR3 consists of 15 residues. The CDR3 loop is CASKKGFSYNSPLHF. As DNA, the CDR3 is TGTGCCAGCAAGAAGGGTTTCTCCTATAATTCACCCCTCCACTTT.

J is TRBJ2-3 and V is TRBV7-8; TRBD2 aligns across 11 bases. V was clipped by 2 bases and J by 2 bases; unmatched bases: 9. Germline loops: CDR1 SGHVS, CDR2 FQNEAQ. This CDR3 comprises 18 residues. CDR3 nucleotides: TGTGCCAGCAGCTTAATAGGGACTAGCGGACGAATCACAGATACGCAGTATTTT. Its protein product is CASSLIGTSGRITDTQYF.

The V call is TRBV7-9, the J call TRBJ1-4; the D is unclear. The CDR3 is 14 residues long. From germline, CDR1 is SEHNR and CDR2 FQNEAQ (reference sequence). Trimming took 4 bases from V and 8 from J, leaving 14 bases between them. The CDR3 sequence is CASSSQALGEKLFF. CDR3 in DNA: TGTGCCAGCAGCTCTCAAGCCCTTGGGGAAAAACTGTTTTTT.

The V and J genes are TRBV7-6 and TRBJ2-5, with D unclear. The V end was cut by 5 bases, the J end by 5 bases, with 12 bases between. The CDR3 consists of 13 residues. Germline assignment: CDR1 SGHVS and CDR2 FNYEAQ. The CDR3 is CASSGPLGETQYF. The CDR3 region has the DNA TGTGCCAGCAGCGGGCCCCTGGGGGAGACCCAGTACTTC.

The chain is built from TRBV15 and TRBJ2-1; D unclear. Trimming removed 3 bases from V and 4 bases from J, with 1 base in between. The CDR3 is 11 residues long. The germline gives CDR1 LNHNV, CDR2 YYDKDF (reference sequence). The CDR3 DNA follows: TGTGCCACCAGCAGTTACAATGAGCAGTTCTTC. Residues: CATSSYNEQFF.

The CDR3 bases are TGTGCCAGCAGATTAAAAGCGGGCCACCAAGAGACCCAGTACTTC. Translated: CASRLKAGHQETQYF. The V gene is TRBV6-5, the J gene TRBJ2-5, with D possibly TRBD2 on 6 matching bases. The germline gives CDR1 MNHEY, CDR2 SVGAGI. The CDR3 sequence is 15 residues long. V lost 6 bases and J 0 bases, leaving 14 bases between the germline ends.

This clone is a singleton in its sample. This chain links TRBV4-3 with TRBJ1-5, with D perhaps matching TRBD1 (6 bases). Trimming left V 2 bases short and J 0 bases short, with 23 bases between. The germline V gene encodes CDR1 LGHNA and CDR2 YSLEER. The CDR3 has 20 residues. The CDR3 DNA reads TGCGCCAGCAGCCAACATCCATTTGCCACGACAGGCGCTAGCAATCAGCCCCAGCATTTT. Protein product: CASSQHPFATTGASNQPQHF.

This rearrangement joins TRBV10-3 to TRBJ1-5; unclear D gene. The V end was cut by 3 bases, the J end by 2 bases, with 11 bases between. Germline V gene data show CDR1 as ENHRY and CDR2 as SYGVKD. This CDR3 region has 15 residues. This CDR3 reads CAISEANPGNQPQHF. Here the CDR3 DNA reads TGTGCCATCAGTGAAGCGAACCCCGGCAATCAGCCCCAGCATTTT.

This chain's CDR3 is CASSVSGVRDTQYF. The CDR3 nucleotides read TGTGCCAGCAGCGTTAGCGGGGTGAGAGATACGCAGTATTTT. This rearrangement joins TRBV9 to TRBJ2-3, with 8 bases that match TRBD2. The CDR3 covers 14 residues. V lost 2 bases and J lost 5; bases outside the gene matches: 4. In germline, CDR1 is SGDLS, CDR2 YYNGEE.

The genes are TRBV6-5 and TRBJ2-7; D is possibly TRBD1 (5 bases). Per the germline V gene, CDR1 is MNHEY and CDR2 is SVGAGI. This CDR3 contains 13 residues. The V gene lost 6 bases and the J gene lost 3 bases, with 12 bases spanning the gap. The chain's CDR3 is CASSPNTGYEQYF. The CDR3, as DNA: TGTGCCAGCAGCCCTAACACAGGCTACGAGCAGTACTTC.

V usage is TRBV14 and J usage is TRBJ2-1; weak D call: TRBD2 (7 bases). This CDR3 region has 16 residues. Germline CDR1 SGHDN, CDR2 FVKESK. Trimming took 5 bases from V and 5 from J, leaving 19 bases between them. This chain's CDR3 is CASSTRGAKVDNEQFF. The CDR3 region has the DNA TGTGCCAGCAGCACCCGGGGGGCCAAGGTCGACAATGAGCAGTTCTTC.

The V gene is TRBV6-1, the J gene TRBJ2-1; D call uncertain. CDR1 is MNHNS and CDR2 is SASEGT in the germline V gene. Trimming left V 2 bases short and J 0 bases short, with 11 bases between. CDR3 length: 16 amino acids. DNA for the CDR3: TGTGCCAGCAGTGAATGGTACATAGACTCCTACAATGAGCAGTTCTTC. It codes for CASSEWYIDSYNEQFF.

V and J are TRBV7-6 and TRBJ2-5; D not certain. The CDR3 runs to 14 residues. V shed 3 bases and J shed 1 base, with 9 bases lying between them. Per the germline V gene, CDR1 is SGHVS and CDR2 is FNYEAQ. This chain's CDR3 is CASSLWPSQETQYF. In DNA form, the CDR3 reads TGTGCCAGCAGCTTGTGGCCTTCCCAAGAGACCCAGTACTTC.

The J gene is TRBJ2-7, the V gene TRBV7-2; 8 bases agree with TRBD2. J gave up 6 bases and V 1 base, and 8 bases lay outside the gene matches. The germline V gene has CDR1 SGHTA and CDR2 FQGNSA. The CDR3 extends over 15 amino acids. The CDR3 is CASSLGTGLVSEQYF. The DNA of the CDR3 is TGTGCCAGCAGCTTAGGAACGGGACTAGTAAGCGAGCAGTACTTC.

This clone appeared once. This rearrangement joins TRBV5-1 to TRBJ1-1, with 7 bases identical to TRBD1. The ends lost 0 bases at V and 1 base at J; junction bases unmatched: 0. Per germline, CDR1 SGHRS and CDR2 YFSETQ. The CDR3 has 14 amino acids. DNA for the CDR3: TGCGCCAGCAGCTTGGCAGGGGGGAACACTGAAGCTTTCTTT. Translation: CASSLAGGNTEAFF. Filled out from reference TRBV5-1 and TRBJ1-1, the complete variable domain reads KAGVTQTPRYLIKTRGQQVTLSCSPISGHRSVSWYQQTPGQGLQFLFEYFSETQRNKGNFPGRFSGRQFSNSRSEMNVSTLELGDSALYLCASSLAGGNTEAFFGQGTRLTVV.

As concerns this clone: The junction and the germline gene differ at one end; a read error may be behind it. This chain links TRBV9 with TRBJ1-1; possible D gene TRBD1, 5 bases. The germline V gene has CDR1 SGDLS and CDR2 YYNGEE. The CDR3 sequence is 13 residues long. The CDR3 protein is CASSAMGGPDAFF. The CDR3 bases are TGTGCCAGCAGCGCCATGGGGGGACCTGACGCTTTCTTT. The entire variable domain, with the rest obtained from reference TRBV9 and TRBJ1-1, is as follows: DSGVTQTPKHLITATGQRVTLRCSPRSGDLSVYWYQQSLDQGLQFLIQYYNGEERAKGNILERFSAQQFPDLHSELNLSSLELGDSALYFCASSAMGGPDAFFGQGTRLTVV.

The V and J genes are TRBV7-9 and TRBJ2-5, with TRBD2 matching over 12 bases. The CDR3 length is 18 residues. From germline, CDR1 is SEHNR and CDR2 FQNEAQ (reference sequence). J gave up 0 bases and V 2 bases, and 7 bases lay outside the gene matches. CDR3 coding DNA: TGTGCCAGCAGCTTAATTGGGACTAGCGGGTTGTACCAAGAGACCCAGTACTTC. Its protein is CASSLIGTSGLYQETQYF.

The rearrangement uses TRBV4-1 and TRBJ2-2; TRBD2 matches 8 bases. There are 15 residues in the CDR3. Looked up from germline, CDR1 is MGHRA and CDR2 is YSYEKL. V lost 1 base, J lost 6 bases, and 4 bases stayed unmatched. The CDR3 here is CASSQAPLAAGELFF. Here the CDR3 DNA reads TGCGCCAGCAGCCAAGCCCCACTAGCGGCCGGGGAGCTGTTTTTT.

The V call is TRBV7-9, the J call TRBJ2-3, with D perhaps given as TRBD1 or TRBD2 (5 bases each). V was shortened by 5 bases and J by 4 bases, with 10 bases between the two germline ends. Germline V gene sequence: CDR1 SEHNR, CDR2 FQNEAQ (reference sequence). The CDR3 extends over 13 amino acids. The CDR3 nucleotides read TGTGCCAGCAGCCTCCGGGACCCAGATACGCAGTATTTT. Encoded protein: CASSLRDPDTQYF.

The sample holds one count of this clone. J is TRBJ2-7 and V is TRBV5-8; D unresolved. Per the germline V gene, CDR1 is SGHTS and CDR2 is YDEGEE. Trimming pared 2 bases from V and 2 bases from J, leaving 11 bases between. The CDR3 is 14 amino acids. CDR3: CASSFLADPYEQYF. Written as DNA, the CDR3 is TGTGCCAGCAGCTTTCTGGCGGACCCCTACGAGCAGTACTTC.

This chain uses TRBV29-1 with TRBJ2-1; 9 bases align to TRBD2. This CDR3 is built from 13 residues. J lost 5 bases, V lost 6 bases, and 5 bases had no gene match. Per the germline V gene, CDR1 is SQVTM and CDR2 is ANQGSEA. For the CDR3, the DNA is TGCAGCGTCCGTAGCGGGGGCCACAATGAGCAGTTCTTC. Translation gives CSVRSGGHNEQFF.

The CDR3 nucleotides read TGTGCCAGCAGCCTTCGTACGCACTATGGCTACACCTTC. This sequence encodes CASSLRTHYGYTF. This chain joins TRBV16 and TRBJ1-2; D is uncertain. The CDR3 has 13 residues. V shed 4 bases and J shed 3 bases, with 9 bases lying between them. CDR1 KGHSY and CDR2 FQNENV come from the germline V gene.

The chain uses TRBV5-8 and TRBJ2-5, with D perhaps matching TRBD1 or TRBD2 (5 bases each). Trimming cost V 6 bases and J 2 bases, with 14 bases left between them. The germline V gene encodes CDR1 SGHTS and CDR2 YDEGEE. There are 14 residues in the CDR3. CDR3 residues: CASTPGAGQETQYF. CDR3 nucleotides: TGTGCCAGCACCCCCGGGGCAGGACAAGAGACCCAGTACTTC.

V and J are TRBV5-4 and TRBJ2-1; D may correspond to TRBD1 or TRBD2 (6 bases each). This CDR3 spans 16 amino acids. The germline CDR1 and CDR2 sequences are SGHNT and YYREEE (reference sequence). The ends were cut back, 3 bases at V and 7 bases at J, with 20 bases in the middle. The CDR3 DNA reads TGTGCCAGCAGCTGGGGGGCGTTGAACTTAAAAAATGAGCAGTTCTTC. It encodes CASSWGALNLKNEQFF.

The chain uses TRBV6-1 and TRBJ2-7, with 7 bases matching TRBD1. The J segment lost 2 bases and the V segment lost 5 bases, leaving 6 bases of the junction unmatched. Germline V gives CDR1 MNHNS, CDR2 SASEGT. There are 14 residues in the CDR3. The chain's CDR3 is CASSPWDSTYEQYF. The CDR3 DNA is TGTGCCAGCAGTCCTTGGGACAGTACCTACGAGCAGTACTTC.